This TCR beta chain was documented in a study of CD8 T cells in Susac syndrome. Reverse transcription of about 0.5 to 1 ug RNA used random hexamers. Multiplex PCR with immunoSEQ amplified the TCR beta CDR3 across 54 Vbeta and 13 Jbeta. One entry per CDR3 protein, called by TCRdb with MiXCR from the immunoSEQ multiplex PCR reads. Among 400,000 to 550,000 distinct CDR3 sequences listed, around 85% were seen once. The CDR3 consists of 14 residues. Trimming took 5 bases from V and 0 from J, leaving 8 bases between them. Looked up from germline, CDR1 is SEHNR and CDR2 is FQNEAQ (reference sequence). In this sample, this clonotype turned up once. TCR beta was sequenced from blood CD8+ and CD4+ T cells. Negative isolation was applied to CD8+ and CD4+ T cells, and FACS enrichment was applied to TEMRA cells.

This TCR was sampled from a human donor with multiple sclerosis. Sequenced sample: CD8+ T cells from PBMCs. The rearrangement joins TRBV7-9 to TRBJ2-1; unclear D gene. The DNA for the CDR3 is TGTGCCAGCAGCCAACTAACCTCCTACAATGAGCAGTTCTTC. Its translation is CASSQLTSYNEQFF.